The rows below give T cell receptor beta chains drawn from one sample of a study of cytomegalovirus exposure and HLA in healthy donors. Some clones are missing from TCRdb's copy, which holds only in-frame ones; the method was immunoSEQ multiplex PCR. This repertoire shows 45,000 to 55,000 clones, 88% found once; its top ten account for about 7%. Input material: PBMCs. The source is a woman aged 25 to 39 in good health and CMV-seronegative. The CDR3 runs from the conserved cysteine through the conserved F or W. A D gene is named only where the DNA matches it firmly. Rows may omit the clone size; those that give it use once, few, many or a size class.

DNA: TGTGCCAGCAGCACCAATACGCGAGAGACCCAGTACTTC
CDR3: CASSTNTRETQYF
size: NA
V: TRBV16
J: TRBJ2-5
D: NA

DNA: TGTGCCAGCAGCCCCAGGGGTCAGACAGGCCCATATGGCTACACCTTC
CDR3: CASSPRGQTGPYGYTF
size: once
V: TRBV9
J: TRBJ1-2
D: NA

DNA: TGCGCCAGCAGTGACCCTGACAGGGCAAACAATGAGCAGTTCTTC
CDR3: CASSDPDRANNEQFF
size: NA
V: TRBV10-1
J: TRBJ2-1
D: TRBD1

DNA: TGTGCCAGCAGCGGTCAAGGTGGGCCTGGAATGACCGGGGAGCTGTTTTTT
CDR3: CASSGQGGPGMTGELFF
size: NA
V: TRBV9
J: TRBJ2-2
D: NA

DNA: TGTGCCAGTACCCCCAGGGGAGTTCAGCCCCAGCATTTT
CDR3: CASTPRGVQPQHF
size: NA
V: TRBV2
J: TRBJ1-5
D: NA

DNA: TGCGCCAGCAGCCAAGAAGGAGAGATCCCCTACAATGAGCAGTTCTTC
CDR3: CASSQEGEIPYNEQFF
size: NA
V: TRBV4-3
J: TRBJ2-1
D: NA

DNA: TGTGCCTGGAGTGTCCGATGGTCAGGGGAGAGGGACTACGAGCAGTACTTC
CDR3: CAWSVRWSGERDYEQYF
size: NA
V: TRBV30
J: TRBJ2-7
D: NA

DNA: TGTGCCATCAGTGAACTAGGGGAGCAGTTCTTC
CDR3: CAISELGEQFF
size: NA
V: TRBV10-3
J: TRBJ2-1
D: NA

DNA: TGTGCCAGCAGCGTAGCGTCCACGGGTAACACTGAAGCTTTCTTT
CDR3: CASSVASTGNTEAFF
size: once
V: TRBV9
J: TRBJ1-1
D: NA

DNA: TGTGCCAGCTCCCCGGACAGGGAGAACACTGAAGCTTTCTTT
CDR3: CASSPDRENTEAFF
size: NA
V: TRBV18
J: TRBJ1-1
D: TRBD1

DNA: TGTGCCAGCTCAAGGGACGGGGGAACTGAAGCTTTCTTT
CDR3: CASSRDGGTEAFF
size: once
V: TRBV18
J: TRBJ1-1
D: NA

DNA: TGTGCCAGCAGTGTGCCCGGGACAGGGTACGAGCAGTACTTC
CDR3: CASSVPGTGYEQYF
size: NA
V: TRBV6-1
J: TRBJ2-7
D: TRBD1

DNA: TGTGCCAGCAGTTCAATCAGGGGAATGCATACTGAAGCTTTCTTT
CDR3: CASSSIRGMHTEAFF
size: NA
V: TRBV28
J: TRBJ1-1
D: NA

DNA: TGTGCCAGCAGTTTCGGACAGGGAGGGGGCTACGAGCAGTACTTC
CDR3: CASSFGQGGGYEQYF
size: NA
V: TRBV27
J: TRBJ2-7
D: NA

DNA: TGTGCCAGCAGCGTATACGGGGGGCCGACCGGGGAGCTGTTTTTT
CDR3: CASSVYGGPTGELFF
size: NA
V: TRBV9
J: TRBJ2-2
D: NA

DNA: TGTGCCAGCACCGGACTAGCGGGACAGGGTAATGAGCAGTTCTTC
CDR3: CASTGLAGQGNEQFF
size: NA
V: TRBV2
J: TRBJ2-1
D: TRBD2

DNA: TGTGCCAGCCGACGGGACAGGGGCTGGAAGAGGAATCAGCCCCAGCATTTT
CDR3: CASRRDRGWKRNQPQHF
size: NA
V: TRBV7-7
J: TRBJ1-5
D: TRBD1

DNA: TGTGCCAGCAGTAAGGGAGCGGCGGACTACGAGCAGTACTTC
CDR3: CASSKGAADYEQYF
size: NA
V: TRBV2
J: TRBJ2-7
D: NA

DNA: TGCGCCAGCAGCCAGTTATTGAGGACTAATGAAAAACTGTTTTTT
CDR3: CASSQLLRTNEKLFF
size: NA
V: TRBV4-1
J: TRBJ1-4
D: NA

DNA: TGTGCCAGCAGTTCCGACAGGGGTCGAGAAAAACTGTTTTTT
CDR3: CASSSDRGREKLFF
size: NA
V: TRBV6-5
J: TRBJ1-4
D: TRBD1

DNA: TGTGCCAGCTCCCGCAAGACAGCCCAAGATCGCAATCAGCCCCAGCATTTT
CDR3: CASSRKTAQDRNQPQHF
size: few
V: TRBV18
J: TRBJ1-5
D: NA

DNA: TGTGCCAGCTCTTCGCCGGCCTACGAGCAGTACTTC
CDR3: CASSSPAYEQYF
size: few
V: TRBV18
J: TRBJ2-7
D: NA

DNA: TGTGCCAGCAGCGCCCCTAGCGGGACCTACGAGCAGTACTTC
CDR3: CASSAPSGTYEQYF
size: few
V: TRBV7-2
J: TRBJ2-7
D: TRBD2

DNA: TGTGCCAGCAGCCCCCGTTTAGAGGGACTAGCTGTCACAGATACGCAGTATTTT
CDR3: CASSPRLEGLAVTDTQYF
size: NA
V: TRBV13
J: TRBJ2-3
D: TRBD2

DNA: TGTGCCAGCAGCTCCCCAGGGTCACTAGCGGGAGGGCCGGGCGATACGCAGTATTTT
CDR3: CASSSPGSLAGGPGDTQYF
size: NA
V: TRBV11-2
J: TRBJ2-3
D: TRBD2

DNA: TGTGCCAGCAGTGCCGGACAGAACACTGAAGCTTTCTTT
CDR3: CASSAGQNTEAFF
size: NA
V: TRBV6-4
J: TRBJ1-1
D: NA

DNA: TGCGCCAGCAGCCAGCGAGGGGAGCAGTACTTC
CDR3: CASSQRGEQYF
size: NA
V: TRBV10-1
J: TRBJ2-7
D: NA

DNA: TGTGCCAGCAGTTTTTATATCGGCAGGCCGAATCAGCCCCAGCATTTT
CDR3: CASSFYIGRPNQPQHF
size: NA
V: TRBV28
J: TRBJ1-5
D: NA

DNA: TGTGCCAGCAGTTTGGGCCGGTTCTACGAGCAGTACTTC
CDR3: CASSLGRFYEQYF
size: once
V: TRBV28
J: TRBJ2-7
D: NA

DNA: TGCAGCGCCGAGGGGGGGAGCTATGGCTACACCTTC
CDR3: CSAEGGSYGYTF
size: NA
V: TRBV29-1
J: TRBJ1-2
D: NA

DNA: TGTGCCAGCAGCAGGCTAGCGGGAAACGAGCAGTACTTC
CDR3: CASSRLAGNEQYF
size: NA
V: TRBV7-2
J: TRBJ2-7
D: TRBD2

DNA: TGTGCCAGTAGTCCCCTAGCGGGAGTAGGGGAGCAGTACTTC
CDR3: CASSPLAGVGEQYF
size: NA
V: TRBV19
J: TRBJ2-7
D: TRBD2

DNA: TGTGCCAGCAGGGACGGGACAGGGGGCCACAATGAGCAGTTCTTC
CDR3: CASRDGTGGHNEQFF
size: NA
V: TRBV9
J: TRBJ2-1
D: TRBD1

DNA: TGTGCCAGCAGCACCGGGACAGGGGTGAACCAAGAGACCCAGTACTTC
CDR3: CASSTGTGVNQETQYF
size: NA
V: TRBV9
J: TRBJ2-5
D: TRBD1

DNA: TGTGCCAGCAGCTACGGGACACAGAACACTGAAGCTTTCTTT
CDR3: CASSYGTQNTEAFF
size: once
V: TRBV5-6
J: TRBJ1-1
D: NA

DNA: TGCGCCAGCAAGGGGGGGGAGGTGGGCCCGGCTTTCTTT
CDR3: CASKGGEVGPAFF
size: NA
V: TRBV10-2
J: TRBJ1-1
D: NA

DNA: TGCAGCGTTGCGGGGAGCAACTATGGCTACACCTTC
CDR3: CSVAGSNYGYTF
size: once
V: TRBV29-1
J: TRBJ1-2
D: NA

DNA: TGTGCCAGCAGCTTAGTGTCGGGAGGGGCCGGGGAGCTGTTTTTT
CDR3: CASSLVSGGAGELFF
size: NA
V: TRBV7-9
J: TRBJ2-2
D: TRBD2

DNA: TGTGCCAGCAGCCCGCGGGGGGATCCTTACAATGAGCAGTTCTTC
CDR3: CASSPRGDPYNEQFF
size: NA
V: TRBV11-2
J: TRBJ2-1
D: TRBD2

DNA: TGCGCCAGCAGCCAAGTAGGAGGGGAGGGCAATCAGCCCCAGCATTTT
CDR3: CASSQVGGEGNQPQHF
size: NA
V: TRBV4-1
J: TRBJ1-5
D: NA

DNA: TGTGCCAGCATCCCGGGACAGGGCCTAAACACCGGGGAGCTGTTTTTT
CDR3: CASIPGQGLNTGELFF
size: NA
V: TRBV11-2
J: TRBJ2-2
D: TRBD1

DNA: TGTGCCAGTACTGACAGGAGTAATGAAAAACTGTTTTTT
CDR3: CASTDRSNEKLFF
size: NA
V: TRBV7-6
J: TRBJ1-4
D: NA

DNA: TGTGCCAGCACCAAAGGTAGCGGAGTGGCTAATGAGCAGTTCTTC
CDR3: CASTKGSGVANEQFF
size: NA
V: TRBV27
J: TRBJ2-1
D: NA

DNA: TGTGCCACCAGCAGCCCTAGCCAGGGCGCGGGAACCTACGAGCAGTACTTC
CDR3: CATSSPSQGAGTYEQYF
size: NA
V: TRBV15
J: TRBJ2-7
D: NA